This T cell receptor (beta chain) was obtained from a study of CXCR3-negative and CXCR3-positive naive CD8 T cells. General study results and limits: TRB CDR3 hydrophobicity was greater in CXCR3-positive naive cells than in CXCR3-negative naive cells. In both naive subsets diversity was comparably high, whereas memory CD8+ cells showed much lower diversity.

Remarks on this clonotype: Antigen specificity is unknown.

Each TRB cDNA library was prepared by 5' RACE (with UMI labels). TCRdb reprocessed the 5' RACE reads, with one entry per CDR3 protein and no DNA. The sample totals 120,000 or so distinct CDR3 sequences. The CDR3 covers 12 residues. CDR1 and CDR2 (germline): LNHNV, YYDKDF (reference sequence). This TCR was recovered from a human donor in good health. Some clones in this sample may be carry-over from other donors' samples. V usage is TRBV15 and J usage is TRBJ1-1. The sample consisted of naive CXCR3+ CD8+ T cells from blood. The sample's subset: CD45RO-CCR7+CD27+CD95- naive CD8+ T cells expressing CXCR3 (TNR3+). CDR3: CATSPENTEAFF. The full variable domain, its missing parts supplied by reference TRBV15 and TRBJ1-1, is DAMVIQNPRYQVTQFGKPVTLSCSQTLNHNVMYWYQQKSSQAPKLLFHYYDKDFNNEADTPDNFQSRRPNTSFCFLDIRSPGLGDTAMYLCATSPENTEAFFGQGTRLTVV.